Presented here are 25 T cell receptor beta chains from one specimen sequenced in a study of T cells after yellow fever vaccination. MiXCR, run by TCRdb on the 5' RACE reads, gives a single entry per CDR3 protein. The data hold about 350,000 distinct CDR3 sequences, with around an eighth observed a single time. The sequences come from CD4+ T cells sorted from PBMCs, collected 15 days after the yellow fever booster vaccination. These receptors were collected from a man younger than 35 who received the YFV17D yellow fever vaccine.

The table lists this clonotype with many counts. This sequence joins TRBV7-9 and TRBJ1-1, with D unclear. This CDR3 contains 14 residues. Trimming shortened V by 2 bases and J by 1 base, and 8 bases separated the two germline ends. CDR1 and CDR2 from the germline V gene are SEHNR and FQNEAQ (reference sequence). CDR3 in amino acids: CASSLQPGNTEAFF. The CDR3 DNA sequence: TGTGCCAGCAGCTTACAGCCAGGGAACACTGAAGCTTTCTTT.

The rearrangement links TRBV20-1 to TRBJ2-1, with 11 bases matching TRBD2. In germline, CDR1 is DFQATT, CDR2 SNEGSKA (reference sequence). Unmatched junction bases numbered 4, after V lost 4 bases and J lost 5 bases. This CDR3 comprises 14 residues. CDR3 protein: CSATGTSGHNEQFF. The CDR3 DNA reads as TGCAGTGCTACCGGGACTAGCGGCCACAATGAGCAGTTCTTC.

This clonotype was seen many times. This chain joins TRBV7-2 and TRBJ2-5, with D unclear. The CDR3 is made up of 15 amino acids. Germline V gene lookup returns CDR1 SGHTA and CDR2 FQGNSA. V lost 5 bases, J lost 4 bases, and 17 bases lay in between. In DNA form, the CDR3 reads TGTGCCAGCAGCCCCGCGGCGGCTCTACGAGAGACCCAGTACTTC. As protein: CASSPAAALRETQYF.

The chain links TRBV7-2 to TRBJ2-1; D is possibly TRBD1 (5 bases). This CDR3 comprises 12 residues. Germline lookup yields CDR1 SGHTA and CDR2 FQGNSA. The germline V and J ends were trimmed by 5 bases and 5 bases, with 7 bases remaining between them. The CDR3 is CASSVTDNEQFF. CDR3 DNA sequence: TGTGCCAGCAGCGTGACAGACAATGAGCAGTTCTTC.

The J gene is TRBJ2-5, the V gene TRBV9, with TRBD1 identical over 8 bases. Trimming cost V 3 bases and J 2 bases; bases outside gene matches: 3. The CDR3 loop spans 14 amino acids. CDR1 and CDR2 (germline): SGDLS, YYNGEE. CDR3 bases: TGTGCCAGCAGCGCCCGGACAGGGCAAGAGACCCAGTACTTC. Translated: CASSARTGQETQYF.

The rearrangement uses TRBV12-3 or TRBV12-4 and TRBJ1-3, with no clear D. Trimming took off 8 bases at V and 4 bases at J, with 12 bases between the two ends. The length of the CDR3 is 13 residues. CDR3 protein: CASRPAGGNTIYF. The CDR3 nucleotides read TGTGCCAGCCGACCCGCAGGAGGAAACACCATATATTTT.

This chain joins TRBV12-3 or TRBV12-4 and TRBJ1-4; tentatively, D is TRBD1 (6 bases). V was pared by 8 bases and J by 7 bases, with 14 bases between. The CDR3 totals 13 residues. CDR3: CASAGGAGEKLFF. CDR3 coding DNA: TGTGCCAGCGCCGGGGGCGCAGGTGAAAAACTGTTTTTT.

In this sample, this clonotype turned up many times. This sequence joins TRBV9 and TRBJ1-1; D remains ambiguous. This CDR3 has 13 amino acids. Trimming removed 0 bases from V and 5 bases from J, with 8 bases in between. Germline loops: CDR1 SGDLS, CDR2 YYNGEE. The CDR3 here is CASSVALGTEAFF. CDR3 nucleotide sequence: TGTGCCAGCAGCGTAGCTTTGGGAACTGAAGCTTTCTTT.

This clonotype has a handful of counts. The chain couples TRBV6-2 or TRBV6-3 to TRBJ1-1, with D hard to call. The CDR3 has 14 amino acids. The germline CDR1 and CDR2 sequences are MNHEY and SVGEGT. V dropped 4 bases and J dropped 1 base, with 10 bases sitting between them. The CDR3 here is CASSLDGKNTEAFF. The DNA of the CDR3 is TGTGCCAGCAGTTTAGACGGAAAGAACACTGAAGCTTTCTTT.

The CDR3 loop reads CASSPGLGSNQPQHF. The CDR3 DNA is TGTGCCAGCAGCCCTGGGTTGGGGTCTAATCAGCCCCAGCATTTT. The chain joins TRBV6-4 to TRBJ1-5; no clear D. Trimming took 6 bases from V and 4 from J, leaving 16 bases between them. The CDR3 is 15 residues long. Germline lookup yields CDR1 MRHNA and CDR2 SNTAGT.

This sequence joins TRBV6-5 and TRBJ2-3; TRBD2 agrees at 10 bases. There are 16 residues in the CDR3. J was trimmed by 1 base and V by 2 bases; bases with no gene match: 3. Germline lookup yields CDR1 MNHEY and CDR2 SVGAGI. CDR3 in amino acids: CASSYLLAGGTDTQYF. CDR3 in DNA: TGTGCCAGCAGTTACCTCCTAGCGGGGGGCACAGATACGCAGTATTTT.

CDR3 region: CASSFQSSGANVLTF. The CDR3 nucleotides are TGTGCCAGCAGTTTCCAGAGCTCTGGGGCCAACGTCCTGACTTTC. V usage is TRBV12-3 or TRBV12-4 and J usage is TRBJ2-6; D is unresolved. The germline V and J ends were trimmed by 3 bases and 0 bases, with 6 bases remaining between them. The CDR3 spans 15 residues.

This chain links TRBV9 with TRBJ1-2, with 9 bases fitting TRBD1. V was pared by 2 bases and J by 5 bases, with 4 bases of the junction left unmatched. This CDR3 is built from 14 residues. Germline lookup yields CDR1 SGDLS and CDR2 YYNGEE. The CDR3 here is CASSVTGGRYGYTF. The CDR3 DNA sequence: TGTGCCAGCAGCGTTACAGGGGGCCGGTATGGCTACACCTTC.

This clonotype was seen repeatedly, ten times or more. The CDR3 bases are TGTGCCAGCAGCCTCCGAGACAGGGGAACAGATACGCAGTATTTT. This translates into CASSLRDRGTDTQYF. The J gene is TRBJ2-3, the V gene TRBV7-9; the match to TRBD1 covers 8 bases. The CDR3 runs 15 residues. Looked up from germline, CDR1 is SEHNR and CDR2 is FQNEAQ (reference sequence). Trimming removed 5 bases from V and 3 bases from J; junction bases left unmatched: 7.

This clonotype was counted between two and nine times. The rearrangement links TRBV10-3 to TRBJ2-7; 7 bases align to TRBD1. This CDR3 contains 15 residues. The germline V gene has CDR1 ENHRY and CDR2 SYGVKD. V gave up 4 bases and J gave up 5 bases; unmatched junction bases: 11. For the CDR3, the DNA is TGTGCCATCAGTGGATCAACAGGGGCGTACAACGAGCAGTACTTC. It encodes CAISGSTGAYNEQYF.

This clonotype was seen a handful of times. The chain links TRBV9 to TRBJ2-2; 8 bases are a match to TRBD1. The CDR3 has 18 residues. The V gene end was trimmed by 0 bases and the J gene end by 0 bases; junction bases not matched to a gene: 7. Germline loops: CDR1 SGDLS, CDR2 YYNGEE. DNA of the CDR3: TGTGCCAGCAGCGTAGCCCCAGGGGGCCCCTCGAACACCGGGGAGCTGTTTTTT. Amino acids: CASSVAPGGPSNTGELFF. Filled out from reference TRBV9 and TRBJ2-2, the complete variable domain reads DSGVTQTPKHLITATGQRVTLRCSPRSGDLSVYWYQQSLDQGLQFLIQYYNGEERAKGNILERFSAQQFPDLHSELNLSSLELGDSALYFCASSVAPGGPSNTGELFFGEGSRLTVL.

The CDR3 protein is CSAGKQAKGNGYTF. In DNA, the CDR3 is TGCAGTGCTGGGAAACAGGCGAAGGGGAATGGCTACACCTTC. The chain links TRBV20-1 to TRBJ1-2, with a possible D match to TRBD1 (5 bases). Trimming took off 5 bases at V and 6 bases at J, with 19 bases between the two ends. The germline CDR1 and CDR2 sequences are DFQATT and SNEGSKA (reference sequence). The CDR3 has 14 residues.

The chain couples TRBV20-1 to TRBJ1-5; unclear D gene. The CDR3 is made up of 13 amino acids. CDR1 is DFQATT, CDR2 SNEGSKA, per germline (reference sequence). V shed 5 bases and J shed 4 bases, with 12 bases lying between them. The CDR3 DNA reads TGCAGTGCTCTACTGGAAGGGAATCAGCCCCAGCATTTT. Translating gives CSALLEGNQPQHF.

The J gene is TRBJ2-3, the V gene TRBV5-1; 13 nucleotides align to TRBD2. The CDR3 contains 20 residues. CDR1 and CDR2 from the germline V gene are SGHRS and YFSETQ. V was pared by 3 bases and J by 0 bases, with 13 bases of the junction left unmatched. The CDR3 DNA reads as TGCGCCAGCAGCTACCCGACTAGCGGGGGGCCCTACCCTAGCACAGATACGCAGTATTTT. As protein: CASSYPTSGGPYPSTDTQYF.

The chain links TRBV7-3 to TRBJ2-3; TRBD1 or TRBD2 may be the D gene (8 bases each). CDR1 and CDR2 from the germline V gene are SGHTA and FQGTGA. The CDR3 has 16 residues. With 6 bases removed from V and 5 bases from J, the gap between germline ends came to 21 bases. CDR3: CASSPGGAGGRDTQYF. The CDR3 coding sequence is TGTGCCAGCAGTCCCGGGGGGGCAGGGGGCAGAGATACGCAGTATTTT.

The CDR3 here is CASSHGWGEQYV. CDR3 nucleotides: TGTGCCAGCAGCCATGGGTGGGGCGAGCAGTACGTC. The chain has TRBV3-1 and TRBJ2-7; D is unclear. Germline loops: CDR1 LGHDT, CDR2 YNNKEL (reference sequence). Deletions cut 3 bases from V and 6 bases from J, with 9 bases between. This CDR3 is 12 amino acids long.

The chain joins TRBV5-8 to TRBJ1-1; D uncertain. The V and J ends lost 2 bases and 4 bases respectively, with 12 bases between them. CDR1 SGHTS and CDR2 YDEGEE come from the germline V gene. The CDR3 is made up of 14 amino acids. The CDR3 nucleotides read TGTGCCAGCAGCTTTTCCGGGGTTGTCACTGAAGCTTTCTTT. It specifies CASSFSGVVTEAFF.

The V and J genes are TRBV14 and TRBJ2-5, with a weak D call TRBD2 (5 bases). The germline V gene has CDR1 SGHDN and CDR2 FVKESK. The CDR3 has 15 residues. Trimming cost V 0 bases and J 8 bases, with 16 bases left between them. The CDR3 loop is CASSQDLRFTGTQYF. CDR3 DNA: TGTGCCAGCAGCCAAGACTTGAGGTTTACGGGAACCCAGTACTTC.

This chain links TRBV5-1 with TRBJ1-3; D is ambiguous. The CDR3 covers 15 residues. Germline loops: CDR1 SGHRS, CDR2 YFSETQ. Trimming left V 4 bases short and J 4 bases short, with 15 bases between. The CDR3 here is CASSPYTGGGNTIYF. The DNA for the CDR3 is TGCGCCAGCAGCCCCTACACGGGCGGCGGAAACACCATATATTTT.

This clonotype was picked up many times. The genes are TRBV3-1 and TRBJ2-3; D possibly corresponds to TRBD1 (6 bases). The CDR3 loop spans 14 amino acids. V lost 4 bases and J lost 6, with 14 bases in between. Germline CDR1 LGHDT, CDR2 YNNKEL (reference sequence). CDR3 bases: TGTGCCAGCAGCCCTGGACAGTTTTGGGATACGCAGTATTTT. The encoded protein is CASSPGQFWDTQYF.